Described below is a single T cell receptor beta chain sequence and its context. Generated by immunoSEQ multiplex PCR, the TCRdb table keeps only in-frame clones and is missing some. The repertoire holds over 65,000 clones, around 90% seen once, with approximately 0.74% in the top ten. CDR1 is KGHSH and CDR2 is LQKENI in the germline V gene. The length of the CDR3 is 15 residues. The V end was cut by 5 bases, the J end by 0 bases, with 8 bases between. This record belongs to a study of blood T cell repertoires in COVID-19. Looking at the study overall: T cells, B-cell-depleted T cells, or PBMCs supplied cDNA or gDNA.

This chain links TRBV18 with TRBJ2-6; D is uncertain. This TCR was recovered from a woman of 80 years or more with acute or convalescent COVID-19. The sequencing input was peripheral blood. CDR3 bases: TGTGCCAGCTCATCCACAATCTCTGGGGCCAACGTCCTGACTTTC. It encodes CASSSTISGANVLTF. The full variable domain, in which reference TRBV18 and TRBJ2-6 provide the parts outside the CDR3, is NAGVMQNPRHLVRRRGQEARLRCSPMKGHSHVYWYRQLPEEGLKFMVYLQKENIIDESGMPKERFSAEFPKEGPSILRIQQVVRGDSAAYFCASSSTISGANVLTFGAGSRLTVL.